The 23 T cell receptor beta chains given below trace back to one sample, sequenced in a study of shared clonotypes between healthy human individuals. Profiling relied on immunoSEQ multiplex PCR, and the TCRdb table lists in-frame clones only, not all of them. The sample has around 510,000 clones; around 95% are singletons. Sequenced material: naive CD4+ T cells sorted from blood. As to subset: CD45RA+ positively selected. The source is a woman aged 25-40 years in good health.

The chain uses TRBV4-2 and TRBJ1-1; weak D call: TRBD1 (6 bases). Trimming left V 0 bases short and J 0 bases short, with 20 bases between. Germline CDR1 reads LGHNA; CDR2 reads YNFKEQ. This CDR3 is built from 19 residues. CDR3 sequence reads: CASSQDVTGGRLLNTEAFF. The CDR3 DNA is TGTGCCAGCAGCCAAGATGTTACCGGGGGGCGACTTTTGAACACTGAAGCTTTCTTT.

The count of this clone is one. The chain links TRBV2 to TRBJ2-7, with TRBD1 identical over 10 bases. There are 17 residues in the CDR3. CDR1 and CDR2 from the germline V gene are SNHLY and FYNNEI. Unmatched junction bases numbered 13, after V lost 5 bases and J lost 3 bases. The CDR3 DNA sequence: TGTGCCAGCAGTACCCAAGATGACAGGGGGCTAAACTACGAGCAGTACTTC. Translated: CASSTQDDRGLNYEQYF.

This clone was detected once. The chain carries TRBV9 and TRBJ2-5; no clear D gene. The CDR3 is made up of 12 amino acids. Germline V gene data show CDR1 as SGDLS and CDR2 as YYNGEE. Trimming pared 3 bases from V and 2 bases from J, leaving 5 bases between. CDR3 protein: CASSESQETQYF. CDR3 nucleotide sequence: TGTGCCAGCAGCGAGAGTCAAGAGACCCAGTACTTC.

This chain uses TRBV5-6 with TRBJ1-3, with unresolved D. Germline-derived CDR1 and CDR2 are SGHDT and YYEEEE. The length of the CDR3 is 13 residues. V lost 2 bases, J lost 4 bases, and 7 bases lay in between. CDR3 region: CASSLGRGNTIYF. CDR3 in DNA: TGTGCCAGCAGCTTAGGGAGAGGAAACACCATATATTTT. The whole variable domain, filled in from reference TRBV5-6 and TRBJ1-3, reads DAGVTQSPTHLIKTRGQQVTLRCSPKSGHDTVSWYQQALGQGPQFIFQYYEEEERQRGNFPDRFSGHQFPNYSSELNVNALLLGDSALYLCASSLGRGNTIYFGEGSWLTVV.

The chain recombines TRBV2 with TRBJ2-1, with D possibly TRBD2 on 6 matching bases. This CDR3 spans 14 amino acids. CDR1 is SNHLY, CDR2 FYNNEI, per germline. V was clipped by 8 bases and J by 3 bases, with 14 bases between them. CDR3 region: CASATGVGYNEQFF. For the CDR3, the DNA is TGTGCCAGCGCCACGGGAGTCGGCTACAATGAGCAGTTCTTC.

This clone has just one count. The chain links TRBV2 to TRBJ2-1, with D perhaps TRBD2 (6 bases). The CDR3 runs to 16 residues. Germline loops: CDR1 SNHLY, CDR2 FYNNEI. V lost 6 bases and J 4 bases, leaving 19 bases between the germline ends. The CDR3 loop is CASRDLAGPAYNEQFF. As DNA, the CDR3 is TGTGCCAGCAGAGACCTTGCGGGACCCGCTTACAATGAGCAGTTCTTC.

The chain is built from TRBV9 and TRBJ2-1; a possible D gene is TRBD2 (5 bases). The CDR3 is 14 amino acids. CDR1 is SGDLS, CDR2 YYNGEE, per germline. The V end was cut by 4 bases, the J end by 1 base, with 9 bases between. CDR3 amino acids: CASSPGESYNEQFF. CDR3 nucleotide sequence: TGTGCCAGCAGCCCCGGGGAATCCTACAATGAGCAGTTCTTC.

The chain employs TRBV7-9 and TRBJ2-5, with TRBD2 matching 13 bases. The V segment lost 5 bases and the J segment 4 bases; nucleotides outside the gene matches: 16. CDR3 length: 19 amino acids. In germline, CDR1 is SEHNR, CDR2 FQNEAQ (reference sequence). This chain's CDR3 is CASSPGTSGISGRSETQYF. The DNA of the CDR3 is TGTGCCAGCAGCCCAGGGACTAGCGGGATTTCGGGGCGGTCAGAGACCCAGTACTTC.

CDR3 nucleotide sequence: TGCGCCACCGCCGAGAATTTGAACACTGAAGCTTTCTTT. This sequence encodes CATAENLNTEAFF. This chain connects TRBV5-1 to TRBJ1-1; D is uncertain. The CDR3 totals 13 residues. V lost 9 bases and J 0 bases, leaving 12 bases between the germline ends. The germline V gene has CDR1 SGHRS and CDR2 YFSETQ.

V is TRBV7-9 and J is TRBJ1-1; TRBD1 matches 9 bases. Germline CDR1 SEHNR, CDR2 FQNEAQ (reference sequence). This CDR3 has 18 amino acids. Germline trimming cut 1 base from V and 4 bases from J; bases unmatched to any gene: 13. CDR3 in DNA: TGTGCCAGCAGCTTAGAAAGGACAGGGGCCGGAAAGAGCACTGAAGCTTTCTTT. Its translation is CASSLERTGAGKSTEAFF. Full variable domain (missing parts from reference TRBV7-9 and TRBJ1-1): DTGVSQNPRHKITKRGQNVTFRCDPISEHNRLYWYRQTLGQGPEFLTYFQNEAQLEKSRLLSDRFSAERPKGSFSTLEIQRTEQGDSAMYLCASSLERTGAGKSTEAFFGQGTRLTVV.

The V call is TRBV7-2, the J call TRBJ1-4; no firm D call. This CDR3 is built from 13 residues. Germline CDR1 SGHTA, CDR2 FQGNSA. Deletions cut 1 base from V and 8 bases from J, with 8 bases between. The CDR3 bases are TGTGCCAGCAGCTTAGTCCTGAGGGAAAAACTGTTTTTT. Protein: CASSLVLREKLFF. The full variable domain, completed using reference TRBV7-2 and TRBJ1-4, is GAGVSQSPSNKVTEKGKDVELRCDPISGHTALYWYRQSLGQGLEFLIYFQGNSAPDKSGLPSDRFSAERTGGSVSTLTIQRTQQEDSAVYLCASSLVLREKLFFGSGTQLSVL.

This clone was recorded a few times. The chain couples TRBV4-1 to TRBJ1-1; D is ambiguous. The CDR3 is 14 residues long. Trimming pared 4 bases from V and 2 bases from J, leaving 11 bases between. The germline CDR1 and CDR2 sequences are MGHRA and YSYEKL. The CDR3 region is CASSRIRGNTEAFF. DNA of the CDR3: TGCGCCAGCAGCCGGATCCGGGGTAACACTGAAGCTTTCTTT.

The chain uses TRBV7-8 and TRBJ2-7, with 8 bases lining up with TRBD2. CDR3 length: 18 residues. Germline V lookup: CDR1 SGHVS, CDR2 FQNEAQ. The V and J ends lost 0 bases and 0 bases, in that order; junction bases with no gene match: 10. This chain's CDR3 is CASSLARGSGISSYEQYF. CDR3 DNA sequence: TGTGCCAGCAGCTTAGCGCGGGGTAGCGGGATAAGCTCCTACGAGCAGTACTTC.

This clone has just a few counts. The chain links TRBV25-1 to TRBJ1-2; unclear D gene. The germline V gene encodes CDR1 MGHDK and CDR2 SYGVNS. V dropped 5 bases and J dropped 8 bases, with 21 bases sitting between them. The CDR3 length is 15 residues. DNA of the CDR3: TGTGCCAGCAGTTTTGGAGGGAGGGTCGGCTTCGGCTACACCTTC. Protein product: CASSFGGRVGFGYTF.

The chain recombines TRBV19 with TRBJ2-5, with a weak D call TRBD1 (6 bases). The CDR3 consists of 15 residues. V was clipped by 5 bases and J by 2 bases, with 15 bases between them. Germline CDR1 reads LNHDA; CDR2 reads SQIVND (reference sequence). The CDR3: CASSWQGTHQETQYF. CDR3 coding DNA: TGTGCCAGTAGTTGGCAGGGGACCCATCAAGAGACCCAGTACTTC.

The gene calls are TRBV29-1 and TRBJ1-1; no firm D call. Deletions cut 6 bases from V and 1 base from J, with 15 bases between. Germline values: CDR1 SQVTM, CDR2 ANQGSEA. This CDR3 comprises 14 residues. In DNA form, the CDR3 reads TGCAGCGTCGGCTTTGAGCGGCCGAACACTGAAGCTTTCTTT. It translates to CSVGFERPNTEAFF.

CDR3 sequence (DNA): TGCGCCAGCAGCCAAGACACACCCATGGGACAAATCTCTGGAAACACCATATATTTT. It is translated as CASSQDTPMGQISGNTIYF. The chain combines TRBV4-1 with TRBJ1-3; tentatively, D is TRBD1 (6 bases). Trimming stripped 0 bases from V and 0 bases from J, with 18 bases between. The CDR3 totals 19 residues. Germline V gene lookup returns CDR1 MGHRA and CDR2 YSYEKL.

Remarks on this clone: The same CDR3 can be traced to other DNA sequences in this sample. The chain is built from TRBV18 and TRBJ1-1; D not resolved. Germline lookup yields CDR1 KGHSH and CDR2 LQKENI. CDR3 size: 12 residues. Trimming left V 6 bases short and J 2 bases short, with 7 bases between. CDR3 in DNA: TGTGCCAGCTCCCTGGGAAACACTGAAGCTTTCTTT. As protein: CASSLGNTEAFF.

This rearrangement joins TRBV7-2 to TRBJ2-7; no clear D. The CDR3 spans 13 residues. Trimming took 2 bases from V and 0 from J, leaving 5 bases between them. Germline values: CDR1 SGHTA, CDR2 FQGNSA. In DNA, the CDR3 is TGTGCCAGCAGCTTAAAGGGCTCCTACGAGCAGTACTTC. This translates into CASSLKGSYEQYF.

This chain links TRBV6-1 with TRBJ2-2; D uncertain. Trimming shortened V by 4 bases and J by 4 bases, and 10 bases separated the two germline ends. Germline loops: CDR1 MNHNS, CDR2 SASEGT. This CDR3 has 14 amino acids. The CDR3 sequence: CASSAFYVTGELFF. The CDR3 DNA is TGTGCCAGCAGTGCCTTCTACGTCACCGGGGAGCTGTTTTTT.

CDR3 in amino acids: CASSIWGLAGIAKNIQYF. The CDR3 region has the DNA TGTGCCAGTAGTATATGGGGACTAGCGGGGATAGCCAAAAACATTCAGTACTTC. This chain uses TRBV19 with TRBJ2-4; 13 nucleotides align to TRBD2. This CDR3 has 18 residues. V shed 2 bases, J shed 0 bases, and the junction held 4 bases outside the gene matches. Germline V lookup: CDR1 LNHDA, CDR2 SQIVND (reference sequence).

The gene calls are TRBV5-4 and TRBJ2-3; 7 bases line up with TRBD1. This CDR3 is 14 amino acids long. V was pared by 3 bases and J by 1 base, with 2 bases of the junction left unmatched. Germline lookup yields CDR1 SGHNT and CDR2 YYREEE (reference sequence). CDR3 amino acids: CASSSQGGTDTQYF. The CDR3, as DNA: TGTGCCAGCAGCTCCCAGGGGGGCACAGATACGCAGTATTTT. Looking up the rest from reference TRBV5-4 and TRBJ2-3 gives the full variable domain: ETGVTQSPTHLIKTRGQQVTLRCSSQSGHNTVSWYQQALGQGPQFIFQYYREEENGRGNFPPRFSGLQFPNYSSELNVNALELDDSALYLCASSSQGGTDTQYFGPGTRLTVL.

The rearrangement joins TRBV19 to TRBJ1-2; D is uncertain. Trimming shortened V by 3 bases and J by 0 bases, and 11 bases separated the two germline ends. There are 15 residues in the CDR3. From germline, CDR1 is LNHDA and CDR2 SQIVND (reference sequence). The CDR3, as DNA: TGTGCCAGTAGTATTGGCAGGCACACTAACTATGGCTACACCTTC. It yields the protein CASSIGRHTNYGYTF.